A selection of T cell receptor beta chains follows, all from one sample in a study of neoadjuvant anti-PD-1 for oral cavity cancer. The data were produced by immunoSEQ multiplex PCR, yet TCRdb's version contains in-frame clones alone and is incomplete. The repertoire consists of 17,000 or so clones, with approximately 64% occurring once and the leading ten covering roughly 2.8%. This specimen consisted of PBMCs, obtained before nivolumab (anti-PD-1) treatment. The origin of the receptors is a person aged 40 to 85 with oral cavity squamous cell carcinoma. CDR3s leave out the opening cysteine and the closing phenylalanine or tryptophan. A D gene is named only where the DNA matches it firmly. A clone size is listed for some rows: how often the clone was seen (once, few, many), or a class if it is expanded.

CDR3 protein	D gene	CDR3 length	clone size	J gene	V gene
ASSSPYNTGELF	.	12	.	TRBJ2-2	TRBV4-1
ATRRVPTDTQY	.	11	.	TRBJ2-3	TRBV27
ASSIDAGTENGELF	TRBD1	14	.	TRBJ2-2	TRBV19
ASTGTSVPEQF	TRBD2	11	.	TRBJ2-1	TRBV6-1
ASSQTGGYGYT	TRBD1	11	.	TRBJ1-2	TRBV19
ASSKGAADTQY	.	11	once	TRBJ2-3	TRBV7-3
AWGGLVRGTPRPSYNEQF	.	18	.	TRBJ2-1	TRBV30
ASSDRDSSSYEQY	.	13	.	TRBJ2-7	TRBV6-1
ASSLGVGEYNEQF	.	13	.	TRBJ2-1	TRBV5-1
ASSLGVLSSGELF	.	13	few	TRBJ2-2	TRBV7-9
SVYRPAGGETQY	TRBD2	12	.	TRBJ2-5	TRBV29-1
ASSFAAGGHYEQY	TRBD1	13	.	TRBJ2-7	TRBV19
ASSLFPSGANTGELF	TRBD2	15	.	TRBJ2-2	TRBV7-6
ASSEVAGSYNEQF	TRBD2	13	.	TRBJ2-1	TRBV6-1
ASSVTSGGYNEQF	TRBD2	13	.	TRBJ2-1	TRBV6-4
ASSLEQALSQY	.	11	.	TRBJ2-7	TRBV7-9
ASSPQPGQRTYGYT	TRBD1	14	.	TRBJ1-2	TRBV28